This T cell receptor beta chain was recovered during a study of blood T cell repertoires in COVID-19. Data came from immunoSEQ multiplex PCR; TCRdb stores just in-frame clones and leaves some out. The data hold a few hundred thousand clones, with 75% to 85% observed a single time. This CDR3 spans 15 amino acids. V gave up 4 bases and J gave up 4 bases, with 17 bases separating them. Germline V lookup: CDR1 SGHNT, CDR2 YYREEE (reference sequence). The sample was PBMCs or T cells enriched from blood (not recorded which). This sequence was found in a man aged 35 to 55 who had recovered from COVID-19. The J gene is TRBJ1-1, the V gene TRBV5-4, with D possibly matching TRBD1 (6 bases). For the CDR3, the DNA is TGTGCCAGCAGCGCCCAGGGGCGGTTGAGCACTGAAGCTTTCTTT. Translated: CASSAQGRLSTEAFF.